A single sample gave rise to the 4 T cell receptor beta chains below, sequenced in a study of beta chain features in type 1 diabetes. Overall study findings and caveats: When Type 1 diabetes patients were examined, their TCRB CDR3s proved moderately but significantly shorter in all four CD4+ subsets.

These receptors' antigens are unknown. Expressed TCRB transcripts were sequenced after all isolated RNA was converted to cDNA. Sequenced by immunoSEQ multiplex PCR; TCRdb stores in-frame clones only, minus some. The table includes 150,000 to 200,000 clones, 7.8% detected once. The sequencing sample was made of central memory CD4+ T cells from blood. These receptors all come from a woman in her 40s with type 1 diabetes.

The chain employs TRBV27 and TRBJ2-7, with a tentative D call TRBD1 (6 bases). V lost 2 bases and J lost 2, with 13 bases in between. The CDR3 runs to 15 residues. Germline CDR1 is MNHEY and CDR2 is SMNVEV (reference sequence). As DNA, the CDR3 is TGTGCCAGCAGTTTAGGAGGACAGCCAGCCTACGAGCAGTACTTC. It encodes CASSLGGQPAYEQYF.

The chain is built from TRBV4-3 and TRBJ2-1; TRBD1 aligns across 7 bases. CDR3 length: 13 amino acids. From germline, CDR1 is LGHNA and CDR2 YSLEER. The ends lost 3 bases at V and 7 bases at J; junction bases unmatched: 3. Here the CDR3 reads CASSQPTGNEQFF. As DNA, the CDR3 is TGCGCCAGCAGCCAGCCGACAGGGAATGAGCAGTTCTTC.

In this sample, this clone turned up a few times. The rearrangement links TRBV5-1 to TRBJ2-7; D is perhaps TRBD1 (5 bases). Trimming took off 3 bases at V and 3 bases at J, with 7 bases between the two ends. The CDR3 spans 12 residues. From germline, CDR1 is SGHRS and CDR2 YFSETQ. The CDR3 region has the DNA TGCGCCAGCAGCTGGGGCGGCTACGAGCAGTACTTC. This gives the protein CASSWGGYEQYF.

This clone was detected a few times. J is TRBJ2-3 and V is TRBV14; D might be TRBD2 (5 bases). CDR1 is SGHDN, CDR2 FVKESK, per germline. V was trimmed by 0 bases and J by 2 bases, leaving 12 bases between them. This CDR3 region has 16 residues. This CDR3 is CASSQEGSWHTDTQYF. DNA for the CDR3: TGTGCCAGCAGCCAAGAGGGGAGTTGGCACACAGATACGCAGTATTTT.